The rows below give T cell receptor beta chains drawn from one sample of a study of control samples from healthy donors and cancer patients. Sequenced by immunoSEQ multiplex PCR; TCRdb stores in-frame clones only, minus some. Of more than 85,000 clones detected, about 91% appear once; the ten largest clones hold over 2%. Sequenced input: blood. The source of these receptors is a woman younger than 35 in good health. The CDR3 runs from the conserved cysteine through the conserved F or W. D genes are given only for firm matches. A clone size is listed for some rows: how often the clone was seen (once, few, many), or a class if it is expanded.

v_gene	j_gene	d_gene	len	abundance	CDR3aa	CDR3nt
TRBV7-2	TRBJ1-2	TRBD1	16	-	CASSPGGGTGNYGYTF	TGTGCCAGCAGCCCCGGGGGGGGGACAGGGAACTATGGCTACACCTTC
TRBV5-4	TRBJ2-1	TRBD2	15	-	CASTRLAGAESEQFF	TGTGCCAGCACCCGACTAGCGGGGGCGGAATCTGAGCAGTTCTTC
TRBV10-2	TRBJ1-6	-	12	once	CASSDKLLVVHF	TGCGCCAGCAGTGACAAACTCCTAGTTGTCCACTTT
TRBV18	TRBJ1-1	-	13	-	CASSFGENTEAFF	TGTGCCAGCTCATTCGGGGAGAACACTGAAGCTTTCTTT
TRBV5-6	TRBJ2-7	-	13	once	CASSATYWDEQYF	TGTGCCAGCAGCGCCACCTATTGGGACGAGCAGTACTTC
TRBV6-6	TRBJ2-4	-	13	-	CASSPRGPDIQYF	TGTGCCAGCAGCCCCCGGGGCCCTGACATTCAGTACTTC
TRBV30	TRBJ2-7	-	16	-	CAWSGQGNLRHYEQYF	TGTGCCTGGAGTGGGCAGGGAAACTTACGGCACTACGAGCAGTACTTC
TRBV24-1	TRBJ2-3	-	12	-	CATSSLTDTQYF	TGTGCCACCAGTAGTTTGACAGATACGCAGTATTTT
TRBV3-1/TRBV3-2	TRBJ2-3	TRBD2	16	-	CATGLAVRSSTDTQYF	TGTGCCACGGGACTAGCAGTTCGTTCTAGCACAGATACGCAGTATTTT
TRBV5-1	TRBJ2-1	-	12	-	CASSLTSYEQFF	TGCGCCAGCAGCTTAACCTCCTATGAGCAGTTCTTC
TRBV12-3/TRBV12-4	TRBJ2-1	-	11	-	CASRVGGEQFF	TGTGCCAGCAGGGTAGGGGGTGAGCAGTTCTTC
TRBV3-1/TRBV3-2	TRBJ1-5	-	15	-	CASSGSPGGNQPQHF	TGTGCCAGCAGCGGCAGCCCTGGGGGCAATCAGCCCCAGCATTTT
TRBV6-6	TRBJ1-1	-	11	-	CASSYVEEAFF	TGTGCCAGCAGTTACGTAGAAGAAGCTTTCTTT
TRBV28	TRBJ1-4	-	14	-	CAPWMGATNEKLFF	TGTGCCCCCTGGATGGGAGCAACTAATGAAAAACTGTTTTTT
TRBV30	TRBJ1-5	-	14	-	CAWSVSGLGSPQHF	TGTGCCTGGAGTGTTTCGGGGCTCGGGTCGCCCCAGCATTTT
TRBV28	TRBJ1-4	-	18	-	CASSLPRLGLGGDEKLFF	TGTGCCAGCAGTTTACCCCGCTTAGGGCTTGGGGGTGACGAAAAACTGTTTTTT
TRBV6-1	TRBJ2-7	-	14	-	CASSEADDFYEQYF	TGTGCCAGCAGTGAGGCGGACGATTTCTACGAGCAGTACTTC
TRBV5-8	TRBJ2-7	TRBD1	17	-	CASSLEWGQRTIYEQYF	TGTGCCAGCAGCTTGGAATGGGGACAGAGAACCATCTACGAGCAGTACTTC
TRBV6-5	TRBJ1-2	TRBD1	13	-	CASTGGQVPGYTF	TGTGCCAGCACCGGGGGACAGGTTCCTGGCTACACCTTC
TRBV5-1	TRBJ2-3	TRBD1	13	-	CASSSTGADTQYF	TGCGCCAGCAGCTCGACAGGGGCAGATACGCAGTATTTT
TRBV6-4	TRBJ2-2	-	14	many	CASSDSGNTGELFF	TGTGCCAGCAGTGACTCGGGGAACACCGGGGAGCTGTTTTTT
TRBV9	TRBJ2-1	TRBD2	17	-	CASSVDLAGGPYNEQFF	TGTGCCAGCAGCGTAGATTTAGCGGGAGGGCCATACAATGAGCAGTTCTTC
TRBV19	TRBJ2-7	TRBD1	14	-	CASRNLGQTYEQYF	TGTGCCAGTAGAAACTTGGGACAGACATACGAGCAGTACTTC
TRBV5-1	TRBJ2-7	-	15	few	CASSLARGAGYEQYF	TGCGCCAGCAGCTTGGCCCGGGGGGCTGGTTACGAGCAGTACTTC
TRBV19	TRBJ1-1	-	10	-	CASRHTEAFF	TGTGCCAGTAGGCACACTGAAGCTTTCTTT
TRBV20-1	TRBJ2-2	-	11	-	CSAWHSGELFF	TGCAGTGCATGGCACTCCGGGGAGCTGTTTTTT
TRBV3-1/TRBV3-2	TRBJ2-7	-	14	once	CASSPSVITYEQYF	TGTGCCAGCAGCCCTAGCGTCATCACCTACGAGCAGTACTTC
TRBV19	TRBJ2-1	TRBD2	16	-	CASSILGGLGYNEQFF	TGTGCCAGTAGTATATTGGGGGGACTAGGGTACAATGAGCAGTTCTTC
TRBV12-5	TRBJ2-7	TRBD2	18	-	CASTLRGLAGGTAYEQYF	TGTGCTAGCACTTTACGCGGACTAGCGGGGGGAACTGCCTACGAGCAGTACTTC
TRBV10-2	TRBJ1-1	-	12	-	CASREGDTEAFF	TGCGCCAGCAGAGAGGGCGACACTGAAGCTTTCTTT
TRBV7-9	TRBJ1-1	-	14	-	CASSPSGGRAEAFF	TGTGCCAGCAGCCCCAGCGGGGGTAGGGCTGAAGCTTTCTTT
TRBV7-6	TRBJ1-6	-	15	-	CASSLFLHGASPLHF	TGTGCCAGCAGCTTATTTTTACACGGGGCTTCACCCCTCCACTTT
TRBV9	TRBJ2-3	-	16	few	CASSARGAVSTDTQYF	TGTGCCAGCAGCGCCCGAGGAGCGGTTAGCACAGATACGCAGTATTTT
TRBV19	TRBJ2-5	-	15	-	CASSIFSGGWETQYF	TGTGCCAGTAGTATATTTTCCGGGGGTTGGGAGACCCAGTACTTC
TRBV6-5	TRBJ2-7	-	15	-	CASSPHGGAFYEQYF	TGTGCCAGCAGCCCGCATGGGGGCGCGTTCTACGAGCAGTACTTC
TRBV7-9	TRBJ1-6	-	15	-	CASSPGGGDNSPLHF	TGTGCCAGCAGCCCGGGGGGAGGGGATAATTCACCCCTCCACTTT
TRBV28	TRBJ1-2	-	14	-	CASRTGRTNYGYTF	TGTGCCAGCAGAACAGGGCGAACTAACTATGGCTACACCTTC
TRBV18	TRBJ1-5	-	15	-	CASSPVQGTDQPQHF	TGTGCCAGCTCACCAGTCCAGGGAACCGATCAGCCCCAGCATTTT
TRBV20-1	TRBJ2-7	TRBD1	15	-	CSASGHRGLPYEQYF	TGCAGTGCTAGTGGTCACAGGGGTCTTCCCTACGAGCAGTACTTC
TRBV2	TRBJ2-7	-	14	-	CASRETGPIYEQYF	TGTGCCAGCAGGGAGACAGGACCAATATACGAGCAGTACTTC